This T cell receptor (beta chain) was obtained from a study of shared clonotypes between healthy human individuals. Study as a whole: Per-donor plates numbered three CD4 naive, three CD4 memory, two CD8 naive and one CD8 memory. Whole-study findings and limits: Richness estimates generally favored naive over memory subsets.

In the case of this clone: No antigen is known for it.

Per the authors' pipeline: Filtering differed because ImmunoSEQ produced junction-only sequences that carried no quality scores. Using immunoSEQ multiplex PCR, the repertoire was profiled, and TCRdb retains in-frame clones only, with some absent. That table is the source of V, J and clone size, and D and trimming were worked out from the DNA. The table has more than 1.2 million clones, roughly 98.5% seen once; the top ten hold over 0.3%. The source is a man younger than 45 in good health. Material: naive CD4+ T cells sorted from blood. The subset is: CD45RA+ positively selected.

The CDR3, as DNA: TGTGCCAGCAGTCTCATTAGCCGGAGGGCCTGGGGGGAGCTGTTTTTT. It yields the protein CASSLISRRAWGELFF. The chain carries TRBV28 and TRBJ2-2; a weak D match, TRBD2 (6 bases). Germline values: CDR1 MDHEN, CDR2 SYDVKM. CDR3 length: 16 residues. Trimming stripped 5 bases from V and 8 bases from J, with 21 bases between.